This T cell receptor beta chain is from a study of T cells after yellow fever vaccination. Overall study results and limits: Overlap between CD4 and CD8 compartments was detected for a small share of clonotypes.

CDR3 size: 13 residues. V was pared by 5 bases and J by 3 bases, with 7 bases between. The germline gives CDR1 SNHLY, CDR2 FYNNEI. A universal primer site and UMIs were added as TCR cDNA was made by 5'RACE template switching. TCRdb re-derived calls from the 5' RACE reads in MiXCR, one entry per CDR3 protein. The sample shows roughly 300,000 distinct CDR3 sequences, roughly 7% of them seen only once. Notes on this clonotype: Its matching antigen is unknown.

The genes are TRBV2 and TRBJ2-2, with D perhaps TRBD1 (5 bases). The sample here was PBMCs, taken around 45 days after the first yellow fever vaccination. This sequence was found in a man aged 18 to 35 who received the YFV17D yellow fever vaccine. The CDR3 nucleotides read TGTGCCAGCAGTAGACAGTACACCGGGGAGCTGTTTTTT. It yields the protein CASSRQYTGELFF.